Below, 32 T cell receptor beta chains from the same sample are listed, as sequenced in a study of CD8 T cells in ankylosing spondylitis. The antigens for these receptors are not known. General study points: Among TCR beta sequences, a motif of several highly homologous variants appeared characteristic of ankylosing spondylitis blood.

TCRdb reanalysed the 5' RACE reads using MiXCR and keeps one entry per CDR3 protein. The sample contains about 460,000 distinct CDR3 sequences, approximately 5.3% of which appear only once. Sequenced material: blood, either unsorted or a sorted T cell fraction (not recorded which). All receptors come from a male donor with ankylosing spondylitis.

This clonotype has only a few counts. CDR3 nucleotides: TGTGCCAGCAGTTACTGGCAGGGCGGCACCGGGGAGCTGTTTTTT. It is translated as CASSYWQGGTGELFF. The chain carries TRBV6-2 or TRBV6-3 and TRBJ2-2; maybe TRBD1 (5 bases). CDR3 length equals 15 residues. Germline CDR1 and CDR2: MNHEY and SVGEGT. The V end was cut by 1 base, the J end by 4 bases, with 10 bases between.

This clonotype was recorded many times. V is TRBV30 and J is TRBJ2-7, with D perhaps TRBD1 (5 bases). The CDR3 has 12 amino acids. The germline V gene has CDR1 GTSNPN and CDR2 SVGIG (reference sequence). With 5 bases removed from V and 3 bases from J, the gap between germline ends came to 11 bases. CDR3 nucleotides: TGTGCCTGGGAACGACAGCTCTACGAGCAGTACTTC. Amino acids: CAWERQLYEQYF.

This clonotype appeared many times. This CDR3 reads CASSVGGSKNIQYF. The DNA for the CDR3 is TGTGCCAGCAGCGTAGGCGGATCTAAAAACATTCAGTACTTC. The chain uses TRBV9 and TRBJ2-4; D uncertain. Germline assignment: CDR1 SGDLS and CDR2 YYNGEE. CDR3 length equals 14 residues. The ends were cut back, 0 bases at V and 4 bases at J, with 8 bases in the middle. Supplemented by reference TRBV9 and TRBJ2-4, the full variable domain reads DSGVTQTPKHLITATGQRVTLRCSPRSGDLSVYWYQQSLDQGLQFLIQYYNGEERAKGNILERFSAQQFPDLHSELNLSSLELGDSALYFCASSVGGSKNIQYFGAGTRLSVL.

This clonotype was recorded many times. J is TRBJ1-4 and V is TRBV10-2; a weak D match, TRBD1 (5 bases). V dropped 5 bases and J dropped 10 bases, with 20 bases sitting between them. Germline lookup yields CDR1 WSHSY and CDR2 SAAADI. There are 15 residues in the CDR3. The CDR3 here is CASSSAGENWVKLFF. CDR3 DNA: TGCGCCAGCAGTTCGGCGGGGGAAAACTGGGTAAAACTGTTTTTT.

This clonotype came up many times. V usage is TRBV7-2 and J usage is TRBJ1-2; TRBD1 aligns across 7 bases. This CDR3 spans 16 amino acids. CDR1 and CDR2 (germline): SGHTA, FQGNSA. V was clipped by 3 bases and J by 0 bases; unmatched bases: 7. CDR3 loop: CASSFRQGPANYGYTF. The CDR3 bases are TGTGCCAGCAGCTTTCGACAGGGACCAGCTAACTATGGCTACACCTTC.

This clonotype was counted at least ten times. In nucleotides, the CDR3 is TGTGCCAGCAGCTCACAGGGCCTTATCTACGAGCAGTACTTC. This codes for CASSSQGLIYEQYF. The chain combines TRBV11-2 with TRBJ2-7, with D possibly matching TRBD1 (6 bases). CDR1 SGHAT and CDR2 FQNNGV come from the germline V gene. Deletions cut 4 bases from V and 3 bases from J, with 13 bases between. This CDR3 spans 14 amino acids.

V gene TRBV7-9 combines with J gene TRBJ1-6; the D gene is possibly TRBD1 (5 bases). Trimming cost V 0 bases and J 7 bases, with 13 bases left between them. The CDR3 contains 16 residues. Germline loops: CDR1 SEHNR, CDR2 FQNEAQ (reference sequence). The DNA of the CDR3 is TGTGCCAGCAGCTTAGCGGAAGGGGCCTCGAATTCACCCCTCCACTTT. Its protein is CASSLAEGASNSPLHF.

This clonotype came up many times. The chain uses TRBV5-4 and TRBJ2-1, with 13 nucleotides matching TRBD2. Germline-derived CDR1 and CDR2 are SGHNT and YYREEE (reference sequence). With 2 bases clipped from V and 6 bases from J, the junction kept 2 bases outside the gene matches. The CDR3 spans 15 residues. CDR3 region: CASSFRLAGGNEQFF. CDR3 nucleotides: TGTGCCAGCAGCTTCCGACTAGCGGGAGGCAATGAGCAGTTCTTC.

This clonotype was seen repeatedly, ten times or more. The chain couples TRBV20-1 to TRBJ2-1, with 7 nucleotides matching TRBD2. Germline V gene lookup returns CDR1 DFQATT and CDR2 SNEGSKA (reference sequence). The CDR3 extends over 16 amino acids. The V gene end was trimmed by 8 bases and the J gene end by 0 bases; junction bases not matched to a gene: 13. The CDR3 DNA reads as TGCAGTACCGATCAGAGCGGGGCGATCTCCTACAATGAGCAGTTCTTC. Translated: CSTDQSGAISYNEQFF.

In this sample, this clonotype turned up many times. This chain joins TRBV24-1 and TRBJ2-1; 8 bases line up with TRBD2. The CDR3 is made up of 16 amino acids. The V segment lost 0 bases and the J segment 4 bases; nucleotides outside the gene matches: 4. CDR1 is KGHDR and CDR2 is SFDVKD in the germline V gene. The CDR3 sequence: CATSDLRAGVYNEQFF. In nucleotides, the CDR3 is TGTGCCACCAGTGATTTGCGAGCGGGGGTTTACAATGAGCAGTTCTTC.

At least ten counts were recorded for this clonotype. V gene TRBV29-1 combines with J gene TRBJ2-7, with 11 bases lining up with TRBD2. CDR3 length equals 13 residues. The germline V gene encodes CDR1 SQVTM and CDR2 ANQGSEA. V gave up 5 bases and J gave up 4 bases; unmatched junction bases: 4. The CDR3 spells CSVLPSGRYEQYF. The CDR3 bases are TGCAGCGTTCTCCCTAGCGGGAGGTACGAGCAGTACTTC.

In its sample, this clonotype was seen a few times. This chain connects TRBV6-2 or TRBV6-3 to TRBJ2-1; 10 bases agree with TRBD2. This CDR3 is 15 amino acids long. The junction had 11 bases not matched to a gene; V was cut back by 7 bases and J by 8 bases. In germline, CDR1 is MNHEY, CDR2 SVGEGT. The CDR3 sequence is CASTTSLAGVDEQFF. The CDR3 coding sequence is TGTGCCAGCACAACCTCTCTAGCGGGAGTAGATGAGCAGTTCTTC.

V and J are TRBV3-1 and TRBJ2-3; D is unclear. Germline V lookup: CDR1 LGHDT, CDR2 YNNKEL (reference sequence). The germline V and J ends were trimmed by 4 bases and 5 bases, with 10 bases remaining between them. CDR3 length equals 13 residues. This chain's CDR3 is CASSPRFEDTQYF. CDR3 DNA sequence: TGTGCCAGCAGCCCACGGTTCGAAGATACGCAGTATTTT.

This clonotype came up many times. The chain joins TRBV5-1 to TRBJ1-1, with D tentatively TRBD1 (5 bases). The CDR3 consists of 15 residues. CDR1 is SGHRS, CDR2 YFSETQ, per germline. Deletions cut 0 bases from V and 9 bases from J, with 18 bases between. In DNA, the CDR3 is TGCGCCAGCAGCTTGGGTTTTCTGGGGACGACTAAAGCTTTCTTT. Translating it yields CASSLGFLGTTKAFF.

This clonotype was detected many times. V is TRBV3-1 and J is TRBJ1-1, with a possible D match to TRBD1 (5 bases). Between the trimmed V and J ends, which lost 4 bases and 2 bases, there was a span of 11 bases. There are 14 residues in the CDR3. In germline, CDR1 is LGHDT, CDR2 YNNKEL (reference sequence). The DNA of the CDR3 is TGTGCCAGCAGCCTCTCGGGGGGAAACACTGAAGCTTTCTTT. This codes for CASSLSGGNTEAFF.

This clonotype came up many times. The V gene is TRBV11-2, the J gene TRBJ1-1; D gene unclear. The CDR3 has 15 amino acids. Trimming left V 3 bases short and J 3 bases short, with 14 bases between. Looked up from germline, CDR1 is SGHAT and CDR2 is FQNNGV. The DNA for the CDR3 is TGTGCCAGCAGCTTGGCAGCCAGCCCTTACACTGAAGCTTTCTTT. This codes for CASSLAASPYTEAFF. Together with reference TRBV11-2 and TRBJ1-1, the CDR3 gives the full variable domain: EAGVAQSPRYKIIEKRQSVAFWCNPISGHATLYWYQQILGQGPKLLIQFQNNGVVDDSQLPKDRFSAERLKGVDSTLKIQPAKLEDSAVYLCASSLAASPYTEAFFGQGTRLTVV.

In its sample, this clonotype was seen many times. The genes are TRBV7-3 and TRBJ2-1; tentative D call: TRBD2 (7 bases). Germline-derived CDR1 and CDR2 are SGHTA and FQGTGA. This CDR3 spans 16 amino acids. Trimming removed 5 bases at V and 7 bases at J, with 21 bases between. DNA of the CDR3: TGTGCCAGCAGCCCTCGCGGGGGCCCAAGGGAGAATGAGCAGTTCTTC. It is translated as CASSPRGGPRENEQFF.

This clonotype was seen ten or more times. The chain carries TRBV6-1 and TRBJ1-1; no definite D call. Per germline, CDR1 MNHNS and CDR2 SASEGT. Trimming cost V 8 bases and J 3 bases, with 16 bases left between them. This CDR3 contains 14 residues. The CDR3 here is CASWGGQSHTEAFF. CDR3 bases: TGTGCCAGCTGGGGTGGTCAGAGCCACACTGAAGCTTTCTTT.

This clonotype was seen ten or more times. The rearrangement joins TRBV18 to TRBJ2-7; weak D call: TRBD2 (6 bases). Per the germline V gene, CDR1 is KGHSH and CDR2 is LQKENI. Trimming took off 5 bases at V and 6 bases at J, with 14 bases between the two ends. This CDR3 region has 13 residues. CDR3: CASSKDGRSEQYF. The CDR3 nucleotides are TGTGCCAGCTCAAAAGACGGGAGATCCGAGCAGTACTTC. The variable domain in full, completed from reference TRBV18 and TRBJ2-7, reads NAGVMQNPRHLVRRRGQEARLRCSPMKGHSHVYWYRQLPEEGLKFMVYLQKENIIDESGMPKERFSAEFPKEGPSILRIQQVVRGDSAAYFCASSKDGRSEQYFGPGTRLTVT.

This clonotype has at least ten counts. V is TRBV7-2 and J is TRBJ2-7, with 9 bases fitting TRBD2. This CDR3 spans 14 amino acids. From germline, CDR1 is SGHTA and CDR2 FQGNSA. The J segment lost 4 bases and the V segment lost 2 bases, leaving 3 bases of the junction unmatched. CDR3 protein: CASSLYSGSYEQYF. The CDR3 DNA reads TGTGCCAGCAGCTTATATAGCGGGAGTTACGAGCAGTACTTC.

In its sample, this clonotype was seen many times. This chain joins TRBV7-2 and TRBJ2-1, with 7 bases matching TRBD2. From germline, CDR1 is SGHTA and CDR2 FQGNSA. The CDR3 has 15 residues. Losses at the gene ends were 5 bases for V and 7 bases for J; bases not matched to a gene: 11. The CDR3 spells CASSPLRSGGNEQFF. In DNA form, the CDR3 reads TGTGCCAGCAGCCCCCTCAGGTCCGGGGGGAATGAGCAGTTCTTC.

Comments on this clonotype: A clone one base away is much larger, so this may be a read error. The rearrangement uses TRBV6-2 or TRBV6-3 and TRBJ2-3, with 9 nucleotides matching TRBD2. The J segment lost 7 bases and the V segment lost 6 bases, leaving 5 bases of the junction unmatched. CDR1 MNHEY and CDR2 SVGEGT come from the germline V gene. This CDR3 has 13 residues. CDR3 DNA sequence: TGTGCCAGCAGCCCAGCGGGAGGATATACGCAGTATTTT. Amino acids: CASSPAGGYTQYF.

This clonotype was seen repeatedly, ten times or more. The V call is TRBV20-1, the J call TRBJ1-1; 7 bases map to TRBD1. The J segment lost 1 base and the V segment lost 0 bases, leaving 5 bases of the junction unmatched. CDR3 length: 15 amino acids. Germline V lookup: CDR1 DFQATT, CDR2 SNEGSKA (reference sequence). CDR3 region: CSARDLGGTNTEAFF. CDR3 sequence (DNA): TGCAGTGCTAGAGACCTAGGGGGCACGAACACTGAAGCTTTCTTT.

Many counts were recorded for this clonotype. This chain links TRBV5-1 with TRBJ2-7; possibly TRBD1 or TRBD2 for D (5 bases each). This CDR3 is built from 15 residues. The germline gives CDR1 SGHRS, CDR2 YFSETQ. V gave up 0 bases and J gave up 0 bases, with 10 bases separating them. The DNA of the CDR3 is TGCGCCAGCAGCTTGGGGGGGTATTCCTCCTACGAGCAGTACTTC. Residues: CASSLGGYSSYEQYF.

This clonotype was seen at least ten times. The V call is TRBV7-9, the J call TRBJ2-7; 9 bases align to TRBD1. This CDR3 contains 14 residues. Germline V lookup: CDR1 SEHNR, CDR2 FQNEAQ (reference sequence). The J segment lost 6 bases and the V segment lost 5 bases, leaving 8 bases of the junction unmatched. The CDR3 DNA is TGTGCCAGCAGCCTACAGGGGGCCATTAGCGAGCAGTACTTC. It encodes CASSLQGAISEQYF. Supplemented by reference TRBV7-9 and TRBJ2-7, the full variable domain reads DTGVSQNPRHKITKRGQNVTFRCDPISEHNRLYWYRQTLGQGPEFLTYFQNEAQLEKSRLLSDRFSAERPKGSFSTLEIQRTEQGDSAMYLCASSLQGAISEQYFGPGTRLTVT.

This clonotype has a count of ten or more. The CDR3 DNA reads TGCAGTGCTAGAGTACAGGGGGACGGCACAGATACGCAGTATTTT. Its translation is CSARVQGDGTDTQYF. The chain uses TRBV20-1 and TRBJ2-3; 8 bases are shared with TRBD1. Germline lookup yields CDR1 DFQATT and CDR2 SNEGSKA (reference sequence). The CDR3 has 15 amino acids. V lost 1 base to trimming and J lost 1 base; unmatched junction nucleotides: 4.

This clonotype has a handful of counts. This rearrangement joins TRBV7-3 to TRBJ2-2; 7 nucleotides line up with TRBD2. This CDR3 region has 14 residues. The germline V gene encodes CDR1 SGHTA and CDR2 FQGTGA. Trimming took 5 bases from V and 4 from J; bases not matched to a gene: 4. The CDR3 bases are TGTGCCAGCAGCCGGGACTACTCCACCGGGGAGCTGTTTTTT. Translated: CASSRDYSTGELFF.

Ten or more counts support this clonotype. The genes are TRBV15 and TRBJ2-7; no clear D. Trimming pared 4 bases from V and 7 bases from J, leaving 11 bases between. This CDR3 spans 12 amino acids. The germline gives CDR1 LNHNV, CDR2 YYDKDF (reference sequence). CDR3 DNA sequence: TGTGCCACCAGCAATGAGGTAACGGAGCAGTACTTC. It codes for CATSNEVTEQYF.

This rearrangement joins TRBV7-2 to TRBJ2-3; D is unresolved. Germline CDR1 is SGHTA and CDR2 is FQGNSA. The ends were cut back, 5 bases at V and 0 bases at J, with 18 bases in the middle. CDR3 length equals 17 residues. DNA for the CDR3: TGTGCCAGCAGCCCGCGAACCGGATTAACTAGCACAGATACGCAGTATTTT. Amino acid sequence: CASSPRTGLTSTDTQYF.

This clonotype has at least ten counts. This sequence joins TRBV6-2 or TRBV6-3 and TRBJ1-2; D is perhaps TRBD1 (6 bases). V lost 6 bases, J lost 6 bases, and 11 bases lay in between. The CDR3 consists of 12 residues. Looked up from germline, CDR1 is MNHEY and CDR2 is SVGEGT. The CDR3 here is CASRPRTDGYTF. DNA of the CDR3: TGTGCCAGCAGACCCAGGACAGATGGCTACACCTTC.

This clonotype was seen repeatedly, ten times or more. The J gene is TRBJ2-7, the V gene TRBV9; 11 positions match TRBD2. Germline CDR1 reads SGDLS; CDR2 reads YYNGEE. The CDR3 spans 16 residues. The V gene end was trimmed by 2 bases and the J gene end by 1 base; junction bases not matched to a gene: 5. The CDR3 DNA reads TGTGCCAGCAGCGTTACCGGGACTAGCGGTTCCTACGAGCAGTACTTC. Its translation is CASSVTGTSGSYEQYF.

This clonotype was seen a few times. V gene TRBV6-1 combines with J gene TRBJ2-7; 11 positions match TRBD1. CDR1 MNHNS and CDR2 SASEGT come from the germline V gene. The CDR3 covers 16 residues. V dropped 2 bases and J dropped 3; count of bases not matched to a gene: 6. The CDR3: CASSETTGTGGYEQYF. The DNA of the CDR3 is TGTGCCAGCAGTGAAACGACCGGGACAGGGGGCTACGAGCAGTACTTC.